This T cell receptor (beta chain) was retrieved from a study of T cells in Graves' hyperthyroidism and ophthalmopathy. The CDR3 has 15 residues. Trimming took 0 bases from V and 4 from J, leaving 11 bases between them. Germline lookup yields CDR1 SGDLS and CDR2 YYNGEE. TCR beta CDR3 regions were amplified from RNA. TCR CDR3 underwent first-round RT-PCR with the HTBI primer set. One entry per CDR3 protein results from TCRdb running MiXCR on the multiplex PCR reads. The sample has over 150,000 distinct CDR3 sequences; less than 20% are singletons. This clonotype has more than one count but fewer than ten. Fresh peripheral blood, 10 ml, was the source of the PBMCs.

The chain recombines TRBV9 with TRBJ1-5; tentatively, D is TRBD1 (5 bases). Material: blood. The TCR was taken from a woman in her 50s with Graves' hyperthyroidism. The DNA of the CDR3 is TGTGCCAGCAGCGTAGAAGGGACGGAAAATCAGCCCCAGCATTTT. Translating gives CASSVEGTENQPQHF. Filled out from reference TRBV9 and TRBJ1-5, the complete variable domain reads DSGVTQTPKHLITATGQRVTLRCSPRSGDLSVYWYQQSLDQGLQFLIQYYNGEERAKGNILERFSAQQFPDLHSELNLSSLELGDSALYFCASSVEGTENQPQHFGDGTRLSIL.